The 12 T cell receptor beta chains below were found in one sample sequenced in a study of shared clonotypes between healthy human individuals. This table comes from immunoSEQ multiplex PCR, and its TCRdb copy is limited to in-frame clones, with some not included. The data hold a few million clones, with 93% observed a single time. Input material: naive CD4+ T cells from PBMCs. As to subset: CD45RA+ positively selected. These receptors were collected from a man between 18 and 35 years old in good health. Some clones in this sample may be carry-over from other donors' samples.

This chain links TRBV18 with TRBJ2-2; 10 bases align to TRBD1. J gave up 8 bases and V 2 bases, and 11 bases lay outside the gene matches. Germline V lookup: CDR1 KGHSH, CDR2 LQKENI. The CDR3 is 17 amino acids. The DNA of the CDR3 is TGTGCCAGCTCACCAATGGGACAGGGGTCTGGAAGAGGGGAGCTGTTTTTT. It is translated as CASSPMGQGSGRGELFF.

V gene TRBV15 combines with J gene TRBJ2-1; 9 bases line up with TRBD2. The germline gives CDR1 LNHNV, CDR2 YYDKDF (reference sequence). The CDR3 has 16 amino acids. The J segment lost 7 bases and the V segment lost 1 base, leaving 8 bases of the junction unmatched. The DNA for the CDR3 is TGTGCCACCAGCAGAGCCCCTGGCGGGAGGGGGAATGAGCAGTTCTTC. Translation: CATSRAPGGRGNEQFF. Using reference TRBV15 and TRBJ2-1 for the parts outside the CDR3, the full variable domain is DAMVIQNPRYQVTQFGKPVTLSCSQTLNHNVMYWYQQKSSQAPKLLFHYYDKDFNNEADTPDNFQSRRPNTSFCFLDIRSPGLGDTAMYLCATSRAPGGRGNEQFFGPGTRLTVL.

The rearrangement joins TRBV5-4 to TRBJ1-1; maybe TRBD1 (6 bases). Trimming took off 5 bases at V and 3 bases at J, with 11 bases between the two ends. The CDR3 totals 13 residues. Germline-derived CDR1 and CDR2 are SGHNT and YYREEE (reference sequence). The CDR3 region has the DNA TGTGCCAGCAGTCGTGACAGGTACACTGAAGCTTTCTTT. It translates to CASSRDRYTEAFF.

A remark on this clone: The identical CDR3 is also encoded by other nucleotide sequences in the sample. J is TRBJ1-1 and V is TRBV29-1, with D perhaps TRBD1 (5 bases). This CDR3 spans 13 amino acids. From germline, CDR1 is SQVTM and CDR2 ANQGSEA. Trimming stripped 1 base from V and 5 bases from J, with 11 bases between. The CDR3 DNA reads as TGCAGCGTTGAAGGGGGCGGGGGTACTGAAGCTTTCTTT. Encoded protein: CSVEGGGGTEAFF.

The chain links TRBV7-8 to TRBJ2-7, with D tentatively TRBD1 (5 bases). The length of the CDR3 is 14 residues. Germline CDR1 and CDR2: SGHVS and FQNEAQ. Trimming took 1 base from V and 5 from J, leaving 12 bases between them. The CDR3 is CASSLVLGADEQYF. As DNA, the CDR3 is TGTGCCAGCAGCTTAGTTTTAGGGGCGGACGAGCAGTACTTC. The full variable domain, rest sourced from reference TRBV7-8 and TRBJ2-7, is GAGVSQSPRYKVAKRGQDVALRCDPISGHVSLFWYQQALGQGPEFLTYFQNEAQLDKSGLPSDRFFAERPEGSVSTLKIQRTQQEDSAVYLCASSLVLGADEQYFGPGTRLTVT.

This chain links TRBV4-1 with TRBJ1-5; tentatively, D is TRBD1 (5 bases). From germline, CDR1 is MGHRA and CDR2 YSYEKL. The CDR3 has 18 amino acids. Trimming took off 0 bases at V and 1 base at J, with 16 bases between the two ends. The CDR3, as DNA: TGCGCCAGCAGCCAAGACCCCCCCAGGGAAATCAGCAATCAGCCCCAGCATTTT. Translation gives CASSQDPPREISNQPQHF.

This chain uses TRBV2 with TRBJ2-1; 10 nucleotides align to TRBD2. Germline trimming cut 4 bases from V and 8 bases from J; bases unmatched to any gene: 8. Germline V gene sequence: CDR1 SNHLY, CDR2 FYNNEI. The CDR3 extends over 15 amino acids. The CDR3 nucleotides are TGTGCCAGCAGTGCGCTAGCGGGAGATCTTGATGAGCAGTTCTTC. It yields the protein CASSALAGDLDEQFF.

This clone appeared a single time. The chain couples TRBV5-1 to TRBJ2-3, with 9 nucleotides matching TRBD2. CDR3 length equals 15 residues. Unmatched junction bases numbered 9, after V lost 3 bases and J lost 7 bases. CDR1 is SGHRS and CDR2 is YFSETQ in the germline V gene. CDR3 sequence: CASSSRTSEMNTQYF. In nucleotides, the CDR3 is TGCGCCAGCAGCTCACGGACTAGCGAGATGAATACGCAGTATTTT.

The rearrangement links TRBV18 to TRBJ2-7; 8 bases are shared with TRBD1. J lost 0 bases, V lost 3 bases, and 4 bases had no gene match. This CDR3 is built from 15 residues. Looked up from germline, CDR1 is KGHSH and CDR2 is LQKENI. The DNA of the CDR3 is TGTGCCAGCTCACCGTCGGGACAGGCCTCCTACGAGCAGTACTTC. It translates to CASSPSGQASYEQYF.

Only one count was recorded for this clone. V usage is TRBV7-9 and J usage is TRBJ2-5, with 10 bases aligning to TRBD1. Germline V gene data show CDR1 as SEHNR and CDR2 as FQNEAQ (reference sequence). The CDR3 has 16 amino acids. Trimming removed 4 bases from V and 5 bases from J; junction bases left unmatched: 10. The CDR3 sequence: CASSSLGTGDGETQYF. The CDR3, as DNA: TGTGCCAGCAGCTCCCTCGGGACAGGGGACGGGGAGACCCAGTACTTC.

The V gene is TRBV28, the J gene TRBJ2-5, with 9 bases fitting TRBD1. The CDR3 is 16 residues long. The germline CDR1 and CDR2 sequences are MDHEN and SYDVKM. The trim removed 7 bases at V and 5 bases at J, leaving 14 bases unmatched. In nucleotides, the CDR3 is TGTGCCAGCAATGCCGGGACAGGGTCGCTGTCGGAGACCCAGTACTTC. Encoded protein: CASNAGTGSLSETQYF.

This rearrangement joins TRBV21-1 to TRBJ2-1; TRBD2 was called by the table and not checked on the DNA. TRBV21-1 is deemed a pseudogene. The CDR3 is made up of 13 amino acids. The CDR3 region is CASNPREPNEQFF. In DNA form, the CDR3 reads TGTGCCAGCAACCCCCGGGAACCCAATGAGCAGTTCTTC.